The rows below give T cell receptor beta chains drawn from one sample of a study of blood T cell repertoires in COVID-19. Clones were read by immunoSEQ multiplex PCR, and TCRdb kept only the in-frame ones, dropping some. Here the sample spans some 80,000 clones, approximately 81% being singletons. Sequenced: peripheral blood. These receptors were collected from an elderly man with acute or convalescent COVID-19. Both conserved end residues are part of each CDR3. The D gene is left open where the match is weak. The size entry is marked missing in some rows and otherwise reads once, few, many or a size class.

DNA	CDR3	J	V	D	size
TGTGCCAGCAGTTACGGACAGTCTTATCAGCCCCAGCATTTT	CASSYGQSYQPQHF	TRBJ1-5	TRBV6-2/TRBV6-3	NA	NA
TGTGCCAGCAGCCTTTACCGGGGAAGGACTCCGACCGGGGAGCTGTTTTTT	CASSLYRGRTPTGELFF	TRBJ2-2	TRBV6-2/TRBV6-3	NA	NA
TGCAGTGCTATTGACAGGGAAAATAGCAATCAGCCCCAGCATTTT	CSAIDRENSNQPQHF	TRBJ1-5	TRBV20-1	TRBD1	few
TGCGCCAGCAGCTTGGAAACGGGAGTGAGTAATACGCAGTATTTT	CASSLETGVSNTQYF	TRBJ2-3	TRBV5-1	NA	NA
TGTGCCAGCCTGGGACAGCCGAACACTGAAGCTTTCTTT	CASLGQPNTEAFF	TRBJ1-1	TRBV2	TRBD1	few
TGTGCCAGCAGTTTACAGGGTCCGCTCTCACCCCTCCACTTT	CASSLQGPLSPLHF	TRBJ1-6	TRBV6-2/TRBV6-3	NA	few
TGTGCCAGCAGTTTAAGACCCCTCGGAGACTATGGCTACACCTTC	CASSLRPLGDYGYTF	TRBJ1-2	TRBV27	NA	once
TGTGCCAGTAGTATTGGCGGGCTCAGCTCCTACAATGAGCAGTTCTTC	CASSIGGLSSYNEQFF	TRBJ2-1	TRBV19	NA	NA
TGTGCCAGCAGTTTAAGGCCAGGGGAAGGCTACACCTTC	CASSLRPGEGYTF	TRBJ1-2	TRBV12-3/TRBV12-4	NA	NA
TGTGCCAGCAGCTTCTCGGGACAGCCCCAGCATTTT	CASSFSGQPQHF	TRBJ1-5	TRBV7-2	NA	NA
TGCGCCAGCAGCGCGAACGGAGATACGCAGTATTTT	CASSANGDTQYF	TRBJ2-3	TRBV5-1	NA	once
TGCGCCAGCAGCCAAGATTACACTCAGCCCCAGCATTTT	CASSQDYTQPQHF	TRBJ1-5	TRBV4-1	NA	few
TGTGCCAGCAGTGAAGGACAGACAAGCAATCAGCCCCAGCATTTT	CASSEGQTSNQPQHF	TRBJ1-5	TRBV6-1	NA	NA
TGTGCCAGCAGCTCTCCGGGACTAGCGGGAGTCAAGTCCGGGGAGCTGTTTTTT	CASSSPGLAGVKSGELFF	TRBJ2-2	TRBV11-2	TRBD2	NA
TGTGCCAGCAGCTTATTCGAGCGGGACTACGAGCAGTACTTC	CASSLFERDYEQYF	TRBJ2-7	TRBV7-2	TRBD2	NA
TGTGCCAGCAGTCGGGACAGATATCAGCCCCAGCATTTT	CASSRDRYQPQHF	TRBJ1-5	TRBV6-5	TRBD1	few
TGTGCCAGCAGTTTATACAGGGGGTACTATGGCTACACCTTC	CASSLYRGYYGYTF	TRBJ1-2	TRBV28	TRBD1	few
TGTGCCAGCAGCCAAGGAGAGCTAAAAGCTTTCTTT	CASSQGELKAFF	TRBJ1-1	TRBV3-1/TRBV3-2	NA	NA
TGTGCCAGTAGTATCAGAGGACAGGGATTTAATCAGCCCCAGCATTTT	CASSIRGQGFNQPQHF	TRBJ1-5	TRBV19	TRBD1	NA
TGTGCCATCAGTGAGGACAGGGAGACAGATACGCAGTATTTT	CAISEDRETDTQYF	TRBJ2-3	TRBV10-3	TRBD1	NA
TGTGCCAGCAGCGAGACTAGCGGGAGTTTTAGAGAGCAGTACTTC	CASSETSGSFREQYF	TRBJ2-7	TRBV3-1/TRBV3-2	TRBD2	NA
TGTGCCAGCAGTTTAGCCAACGGGGGCACTGAAGCTTTCTTT	CASSLANGGTEAFF	TRBJ1-1	TRBV27	NA	NA
TGTGCCAGTAGTAGCGGCACCGTTTACAATGAGCAGTTCTTC	CASSSGTVYNEQFF	TRBJ2-1	TRBV19	NA	NA
TGTGCCAGCAGTCCAGCCGGGACAGGGGAGCGCCACGAGCAGTACTTC	CASSPAGTGERHEQYF	TRBJ2-7	TRBV28	TRBD1	NA
TGTGCCAGCAGAACAAATCAGCCCCAGCATTTT	CASRTNQPQHF	TRBJ1-5	TRBV28	NA	NA
TGTGCCAGCAGCCCACACAGGGAACGGGCAGATACGCAGTATTTT	CASSPHRERADTQYF	TRBJ2-3	TRBV3-1/TRBV3-2	NA	NA
TGTGCCAGCAGTGAATTGAGGGTGAACACTGAAGCTTTCTTT	CASSELRVNTEAFF	TRBJ1-1	TRBV6-1	NA	NA
TGTGCCAGCAGTTCCAGGGGGCAAGTTCAGCCCCAGCATTTT	CASSSRGQVQPQHF	TRBJ1-5	TRBV28	TRBD1	few
TGTGCCAGCTCACCACCGGGGGGGGAGCCCCAGCATTTT	CASSPPGGEPQHF	TRBJ1-5	TRBV18	NA	NA
TGTGCCTGGACAGGGAGGGGGGTGAACACTGAAGCTTTCTTT	CAWTGRGVNTEAFF	TRBJ1-1	TRBV30	NA	NA
TGCGCCAGCAGCTTGGAGCCAGGTTCGTACAATGAGCAGTTCTTC	CASSLEPGSYNEQFF	TRBJ2-1	TRBV5-1	NA	NA
TGTGCCTGGAGTCGCACAAATAGCAATCAGCCCCAGCATTTT	CAWSRTNSNQPQHF	TRBJ1-5	TRBV30	NA	NA
TGTGCCAGCAGCTTAGGGGCAGGGTTCGAGCAGTACTTC	CASSLGAGFEQYF	TRBJ2-7	TRBV7-9	NA	NA
TGTGCCAGCAGCTCTGCCGGGACTGAAGCTTTCTTT	CASSSAGTEAFF	TRBJ1-1	TRBV7-9	NA	NA
TGCGCCAGCAGCTTGATACAGGGGAACACCGGGGAGCTGTTTTTT	CASSLIQGNTGELFF	TRBJ2-2	TRBV5-1	NA	NA
TGTGCCAGCAGCCGTCCGGGACAGAGACAAGAGACCCAGTACTTC	CASSRPGQRQETQYF	TRBJ2-5	TRBV3-1/TRBV3-2	TRBD1	NA
TGTGCCAGTAGTAAGACAGGGGCCTACAATGAGCAGTTCTTC	CASSKTGAYNEQFF	TRBJ2-1	TRBV19	TRBD1	NA
TGTGCCAGCAGCCCCTTTGGGCAGGGGCACGTGGAGCAGTACTTC	CASSPFGQGHVEQYF	TRBJ2-7	TRBV14	NA	NA
TGTGCCAGCAGTTACTCTGGCGGGTCGAACACCGGGGAGCTGTTTTTT	CASSYSGGSNTGELFF	TRBJ2-2	TRBV6-2/TRBV6-3	NA	NA